This TCR beta chain was observed in a study of T-cell memory formation after mild COVID-19. TCRdb fed the 5' RACE reads into MiXCR, producing one record per CDR3 protein. The sample consists of about 140,000 distinct CDR3 sequences, approximately 21% of them appearing once. This clonotype was sampled from an adult woman who had mild COVID-19 (a few samples of this study predate the infection). Cell type and time point are not known. The specimen sequenced was PBMCs or a T cell subset sorted from them (not recorded which).

The CDR3 sequence is CASSGDRVVTGELFF. CDR3 bases: TGTGCCAGCAGTGGGGACAGGGTGGTCACCGGGGAGCTGTTTTTT. The rearrangement uses TRBV25-1 and TRBJ2-2, with 9 bases fitting TRBD1. CDR3 length: 15 amino acids. The trim removed 4 bases at V and 4 bases at J, leaving 4 bases unmatched. Germline V CDR1 and CDR2: MGHDK, SYGVNS. Based on the CDR3 plus reference TRBV25-1 and TRBJ2-2, the full variable domain is EADIYQTPRYLVIGTGKKITLECSQTMGHDKMYWYQQDPGMELHLIHYSYGVNSTEKGDLSSESTVSRIRTEHFPLTLESARPSHTSQYLCASSGDRVVTGELFFGEGSRLTVL.